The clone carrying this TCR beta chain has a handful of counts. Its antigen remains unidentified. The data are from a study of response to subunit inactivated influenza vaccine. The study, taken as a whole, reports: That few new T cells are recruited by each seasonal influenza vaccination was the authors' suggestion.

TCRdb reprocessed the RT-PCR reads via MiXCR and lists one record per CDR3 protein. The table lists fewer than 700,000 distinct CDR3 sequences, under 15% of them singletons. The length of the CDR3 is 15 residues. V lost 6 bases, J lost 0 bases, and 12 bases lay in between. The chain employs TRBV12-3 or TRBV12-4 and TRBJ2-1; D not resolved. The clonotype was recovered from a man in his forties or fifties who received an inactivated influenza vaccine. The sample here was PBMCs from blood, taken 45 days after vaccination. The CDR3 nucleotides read TGTGCCAGCAGGGACCTAGTCAGCTCCTACAATGAGCAGTTCTTC. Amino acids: CASRDLVSSYNEQFF.